Included here is one T cell receptor beta chain sequence, with context. Profiling relied on immunoSEQ multiplex PCR, and the TCRdb table lists in-frame clones only, not all of them. The sample has 600,000 to 900,000 clones; approximately 85% are singletons. This specimen comes from a study of shared T cell receptors in the human thymus. The CDR3 is made up of 15 amino acids. Germline V gives CDR1 SGHTA, CDR2 FQGTGA. V lost 2 bases and J lost 3; bases outside the gene matches: 5. The same sample was also studied in work on human thymus T cells. As that study records: Resections were taken during corrective heart surgery, and the thymus tissue came from these. Thymic and blood repertoires seemed to favor certain V and J genes.

The sequence derives from a girl in the first two years of life with a congenital heart defect. V and J are TRBV7-3 and TRBJ2-7; 9 bases align to TRBD2. The sample taken for sequencing was thymocytes. In nucleotides, the CDR3 is TGTGCCAGCAGCTTAGCGGGGGGGGTAGGCTACGAGCAGTACTTC. Translating gives CASSLAGGVGYEQYF.